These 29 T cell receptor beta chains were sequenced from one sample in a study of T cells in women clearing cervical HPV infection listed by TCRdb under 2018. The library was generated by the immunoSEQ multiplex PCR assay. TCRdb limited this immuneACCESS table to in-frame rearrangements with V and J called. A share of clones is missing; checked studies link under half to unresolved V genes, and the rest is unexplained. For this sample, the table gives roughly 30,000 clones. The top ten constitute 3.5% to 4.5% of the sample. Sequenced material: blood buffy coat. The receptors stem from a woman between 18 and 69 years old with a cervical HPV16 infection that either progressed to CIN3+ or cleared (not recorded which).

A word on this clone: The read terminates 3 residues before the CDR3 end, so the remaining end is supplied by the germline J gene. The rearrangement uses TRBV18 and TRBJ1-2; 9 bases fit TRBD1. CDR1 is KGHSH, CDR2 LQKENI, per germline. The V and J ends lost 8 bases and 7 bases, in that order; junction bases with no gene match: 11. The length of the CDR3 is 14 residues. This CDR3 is CASISGTGKGGYTF. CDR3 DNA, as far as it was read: TGTGCCAGCATCTCTGGGACAGGGAAAGGTGGC.

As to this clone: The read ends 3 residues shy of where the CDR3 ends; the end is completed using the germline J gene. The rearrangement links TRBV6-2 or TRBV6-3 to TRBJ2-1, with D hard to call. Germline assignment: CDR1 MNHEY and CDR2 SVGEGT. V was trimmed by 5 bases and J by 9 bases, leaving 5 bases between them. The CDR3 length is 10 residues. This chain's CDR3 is CASSRGEQFF. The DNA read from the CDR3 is TGTGCCAGCAGTCGCGGTGAG.

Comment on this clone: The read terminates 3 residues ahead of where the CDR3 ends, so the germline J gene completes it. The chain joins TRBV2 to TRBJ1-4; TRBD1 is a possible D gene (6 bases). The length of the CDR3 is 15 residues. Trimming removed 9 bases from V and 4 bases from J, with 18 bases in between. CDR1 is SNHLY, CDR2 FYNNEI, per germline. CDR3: CARGTRATNNEKLFF. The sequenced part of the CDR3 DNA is TGTGCCAGAGGGACACGGGCTACCAATAATGAAAAA.

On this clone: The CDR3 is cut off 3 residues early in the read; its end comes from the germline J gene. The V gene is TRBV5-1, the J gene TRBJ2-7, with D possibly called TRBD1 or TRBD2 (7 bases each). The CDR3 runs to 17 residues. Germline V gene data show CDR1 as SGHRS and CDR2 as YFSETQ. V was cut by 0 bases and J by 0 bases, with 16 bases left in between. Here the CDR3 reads CASSLGEGGGSSYEQYF. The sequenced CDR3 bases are TGCGCCAGCAGCTTGGGGGAAGGGGGCGGGAGCTCCTACGAG.

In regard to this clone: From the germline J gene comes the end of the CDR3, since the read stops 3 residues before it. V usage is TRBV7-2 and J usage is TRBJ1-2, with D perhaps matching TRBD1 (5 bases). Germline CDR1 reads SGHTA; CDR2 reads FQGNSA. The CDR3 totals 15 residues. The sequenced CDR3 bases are TGTGCCAGCAGCTTAAGCGGGGGGAACTACTACGAC. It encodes CASSLSGGNYYD. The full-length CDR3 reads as CASSLSGGNYYDYTF. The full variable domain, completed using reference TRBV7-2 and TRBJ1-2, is GAGVSQSPSNKVTEKGKDVELRCDPISGHTALYWYRQSLGQGLEFLIYFQGNSAPDKSGLPSDRFSAERTGGSVSTLTIQRTQQEDSAVYLCASSLSGGNYYDYTFGSGTRLTVV.

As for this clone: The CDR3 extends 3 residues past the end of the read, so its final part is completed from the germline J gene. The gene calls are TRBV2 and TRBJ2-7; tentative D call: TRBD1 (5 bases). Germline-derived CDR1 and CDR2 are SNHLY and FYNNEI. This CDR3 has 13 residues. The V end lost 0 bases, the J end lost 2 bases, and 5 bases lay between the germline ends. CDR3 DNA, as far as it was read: TGTGCCAGCAGTGAAGCGACAGCCTACGAG. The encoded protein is CASSEATAYE. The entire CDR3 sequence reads CASSEATAYEQYF.

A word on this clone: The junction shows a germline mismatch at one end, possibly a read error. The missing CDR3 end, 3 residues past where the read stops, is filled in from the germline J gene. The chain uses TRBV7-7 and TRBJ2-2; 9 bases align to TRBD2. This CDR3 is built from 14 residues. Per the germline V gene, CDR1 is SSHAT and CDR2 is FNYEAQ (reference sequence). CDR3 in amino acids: CASSLSSGNGELFF. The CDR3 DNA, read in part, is TGTGCTAGCAGCTTATCTAGCGGGAACGGGGAG.

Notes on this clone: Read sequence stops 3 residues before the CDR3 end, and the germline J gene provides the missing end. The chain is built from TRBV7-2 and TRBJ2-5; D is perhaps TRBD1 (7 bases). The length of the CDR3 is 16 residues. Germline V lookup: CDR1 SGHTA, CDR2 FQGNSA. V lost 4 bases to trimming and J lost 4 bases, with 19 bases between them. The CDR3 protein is CASSSAGGGEGETQYF. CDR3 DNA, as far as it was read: TGTGCCAGCAGCTCAGCCGGAGGGGGCGAGGGAGAGACC.

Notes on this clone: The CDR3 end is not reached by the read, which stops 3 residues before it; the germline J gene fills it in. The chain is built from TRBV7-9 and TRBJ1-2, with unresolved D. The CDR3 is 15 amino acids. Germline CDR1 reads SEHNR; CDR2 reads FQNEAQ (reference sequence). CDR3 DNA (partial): TGTGCCAGCAGCTCCCCTGGACTAGCGGGAGTTGAC. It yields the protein CASSSPGLAGVD. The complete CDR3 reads CASSSPGLAGVDYTF.

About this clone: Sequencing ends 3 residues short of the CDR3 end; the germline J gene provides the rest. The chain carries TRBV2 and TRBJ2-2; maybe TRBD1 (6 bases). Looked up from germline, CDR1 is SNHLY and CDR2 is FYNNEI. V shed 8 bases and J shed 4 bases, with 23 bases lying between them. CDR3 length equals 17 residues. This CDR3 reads CASGWQGPLPGTGELFF. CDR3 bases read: TGTGCCAGCGGCTGGCAGGGGCCACTTCCGGGCACCGGGGAG.

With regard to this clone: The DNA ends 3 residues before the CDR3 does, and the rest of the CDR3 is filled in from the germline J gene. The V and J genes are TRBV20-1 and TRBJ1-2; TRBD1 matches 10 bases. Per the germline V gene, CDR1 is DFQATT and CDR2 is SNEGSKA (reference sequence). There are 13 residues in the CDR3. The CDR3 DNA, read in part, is TGCAGTGCTAGAGAGGACAGGGGGGTTCGC. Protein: CSAREDRGVR. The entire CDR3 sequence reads CSAREDRGVRYTF.

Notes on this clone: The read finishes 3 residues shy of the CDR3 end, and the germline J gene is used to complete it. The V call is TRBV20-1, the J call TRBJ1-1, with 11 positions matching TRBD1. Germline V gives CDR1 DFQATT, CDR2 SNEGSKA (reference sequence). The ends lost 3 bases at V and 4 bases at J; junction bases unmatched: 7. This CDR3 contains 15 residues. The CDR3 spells CSARRGQGGGTEAFF. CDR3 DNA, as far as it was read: TGCAGTGCTAGGAGGGGACAGGGGGGTGGCACTGAA.

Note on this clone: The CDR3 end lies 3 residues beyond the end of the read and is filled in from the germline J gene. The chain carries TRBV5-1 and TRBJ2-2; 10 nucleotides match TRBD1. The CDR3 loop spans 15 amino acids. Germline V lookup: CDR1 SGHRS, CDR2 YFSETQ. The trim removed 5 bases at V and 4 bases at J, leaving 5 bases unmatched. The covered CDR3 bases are TGCGCCAGCAGACTCGACAGGGGGCGCACCGGGGAG. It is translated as CASRLDRGRTGE. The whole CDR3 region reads CASRLDRGRTGELFF.

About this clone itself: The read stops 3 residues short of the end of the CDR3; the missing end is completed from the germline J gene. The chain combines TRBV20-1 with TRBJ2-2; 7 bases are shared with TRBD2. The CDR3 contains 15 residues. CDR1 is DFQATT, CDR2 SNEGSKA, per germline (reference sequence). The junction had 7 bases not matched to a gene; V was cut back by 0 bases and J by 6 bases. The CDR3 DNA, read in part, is TGCAGTGCTAGAGATGCCAGCGGGATCGCCGGGGAG. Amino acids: CSARDASGIAGE. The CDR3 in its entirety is CSARDASGIAGELFF.

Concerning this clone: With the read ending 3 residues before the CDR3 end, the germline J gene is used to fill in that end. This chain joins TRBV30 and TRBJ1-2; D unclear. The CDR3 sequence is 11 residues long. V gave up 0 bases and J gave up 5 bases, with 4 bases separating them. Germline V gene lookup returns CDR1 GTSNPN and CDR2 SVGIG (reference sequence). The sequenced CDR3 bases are TGTGCCTGGAGTGTACTATATGGC. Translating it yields CAWSVLYG. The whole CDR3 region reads CAWSVLYGYTF.

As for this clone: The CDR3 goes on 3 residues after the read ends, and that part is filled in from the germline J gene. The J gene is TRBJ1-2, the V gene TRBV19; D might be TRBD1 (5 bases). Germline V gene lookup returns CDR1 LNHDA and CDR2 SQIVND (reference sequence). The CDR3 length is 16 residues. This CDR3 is CASSFTSGGNWDTYTF. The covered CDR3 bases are TGTGCCAGTAGTTTTACTAGCGGGGGGAACTGGGATACC.

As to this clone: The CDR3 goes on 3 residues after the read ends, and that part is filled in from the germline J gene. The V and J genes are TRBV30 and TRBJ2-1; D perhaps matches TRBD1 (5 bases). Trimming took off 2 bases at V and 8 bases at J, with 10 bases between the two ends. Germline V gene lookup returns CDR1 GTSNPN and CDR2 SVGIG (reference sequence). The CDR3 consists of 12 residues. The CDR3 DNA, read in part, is TGTGCCTGGAGTTTATCAGGGCATGAG. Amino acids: CAWSLSGHE. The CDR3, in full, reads CAWSLSGHEQFF.

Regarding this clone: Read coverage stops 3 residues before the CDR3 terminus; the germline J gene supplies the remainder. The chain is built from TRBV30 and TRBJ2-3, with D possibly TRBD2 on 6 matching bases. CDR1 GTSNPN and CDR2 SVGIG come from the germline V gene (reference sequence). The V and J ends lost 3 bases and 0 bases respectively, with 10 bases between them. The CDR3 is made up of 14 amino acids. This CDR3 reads CAWSPGGSTDTQYF. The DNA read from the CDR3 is TGTGCCTGGAGCCCCGGGGGTAGCACAGATACG.

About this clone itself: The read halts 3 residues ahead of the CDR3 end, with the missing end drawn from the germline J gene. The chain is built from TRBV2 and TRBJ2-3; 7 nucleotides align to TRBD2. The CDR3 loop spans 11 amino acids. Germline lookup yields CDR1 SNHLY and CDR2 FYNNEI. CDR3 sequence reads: CAKRGGETQYF. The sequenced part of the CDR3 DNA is TGTGCCAAGCGGGGAGGAGAGACG.

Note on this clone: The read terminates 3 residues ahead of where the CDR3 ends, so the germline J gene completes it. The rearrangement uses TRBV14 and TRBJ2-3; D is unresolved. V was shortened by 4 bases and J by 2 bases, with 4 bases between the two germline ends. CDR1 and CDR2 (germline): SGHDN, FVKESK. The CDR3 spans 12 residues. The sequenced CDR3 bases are TGTGCCAGCAGCCTTAACACAGATACG. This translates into CASSLNTDT. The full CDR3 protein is CASSLNTDTQYF.

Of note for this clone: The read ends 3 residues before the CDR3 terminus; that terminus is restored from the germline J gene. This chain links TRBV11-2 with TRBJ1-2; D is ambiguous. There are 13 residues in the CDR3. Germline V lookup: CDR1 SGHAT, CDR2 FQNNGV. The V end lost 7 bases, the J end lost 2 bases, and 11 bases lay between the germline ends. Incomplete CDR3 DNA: TGTGCCAGCACCACTACCGGGAACTATGGC. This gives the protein CASTTTGNYG. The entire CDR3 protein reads CASTTTGNYGYTF. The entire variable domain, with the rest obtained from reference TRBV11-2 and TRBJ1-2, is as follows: EAGVAQSPRYKIIEKRQSVAFWCNPISGHATLYWYQQILGQGPKLLIQFQNNGVVDDSQLPKDRFSAERLKGVDSTLKIQPAKLEDSAVYLCASTTTGNYGYTFGSGTRLTVV.

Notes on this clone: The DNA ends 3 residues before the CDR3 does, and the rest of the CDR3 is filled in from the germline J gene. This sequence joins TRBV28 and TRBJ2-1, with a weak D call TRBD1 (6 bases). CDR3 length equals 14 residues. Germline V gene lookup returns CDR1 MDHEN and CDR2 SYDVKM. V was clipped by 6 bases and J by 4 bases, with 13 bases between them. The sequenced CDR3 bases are TGTGCCAGCAGAGACAACAGGGTTTACAATGAG. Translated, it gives CASRDNRVYNE. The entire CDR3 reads CASRDNRVYNEQFF.

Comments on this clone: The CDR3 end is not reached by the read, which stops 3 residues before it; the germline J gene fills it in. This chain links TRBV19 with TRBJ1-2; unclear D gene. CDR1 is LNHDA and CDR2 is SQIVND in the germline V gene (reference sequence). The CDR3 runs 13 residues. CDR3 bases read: TGTGCCAGTAGTACGGGGTATTTTGAAGGC. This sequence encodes CASSTGYFEG. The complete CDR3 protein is CASSTGYFEGYTF.

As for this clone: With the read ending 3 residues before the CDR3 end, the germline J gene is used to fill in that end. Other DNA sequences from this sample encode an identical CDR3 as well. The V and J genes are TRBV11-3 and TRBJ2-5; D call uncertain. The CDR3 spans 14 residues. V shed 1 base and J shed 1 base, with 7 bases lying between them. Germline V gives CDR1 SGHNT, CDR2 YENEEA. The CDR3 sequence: CASSLVRGQETQYF. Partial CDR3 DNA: TGTGCCAGCAGCTTAGTCCGAGGCCAAGAGACC.

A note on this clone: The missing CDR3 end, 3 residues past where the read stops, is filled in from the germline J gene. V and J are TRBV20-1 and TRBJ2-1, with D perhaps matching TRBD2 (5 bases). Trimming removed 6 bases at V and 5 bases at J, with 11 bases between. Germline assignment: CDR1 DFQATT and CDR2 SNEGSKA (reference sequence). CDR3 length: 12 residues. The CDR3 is CSALDGDNEQFF. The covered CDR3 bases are TGCAGTGCCTTGGACGGGGACAATGAG.

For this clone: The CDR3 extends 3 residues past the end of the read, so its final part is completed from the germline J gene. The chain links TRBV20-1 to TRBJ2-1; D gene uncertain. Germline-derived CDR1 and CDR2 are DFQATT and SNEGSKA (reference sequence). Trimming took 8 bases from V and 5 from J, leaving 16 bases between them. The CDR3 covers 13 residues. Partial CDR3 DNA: TGCAGTCAGAGTGCCTCCGTCCACAATGAG. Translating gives CSQSASVHNE. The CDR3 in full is CSQSASVHNEQFF.

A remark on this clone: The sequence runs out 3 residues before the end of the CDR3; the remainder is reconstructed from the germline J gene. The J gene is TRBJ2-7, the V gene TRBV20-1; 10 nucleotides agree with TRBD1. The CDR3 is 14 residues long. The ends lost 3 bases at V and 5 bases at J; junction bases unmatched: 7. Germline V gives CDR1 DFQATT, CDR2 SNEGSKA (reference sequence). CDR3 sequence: CSASWDRGSHEQYF. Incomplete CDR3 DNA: TGCAGTGCTAGCTGGGACAGGGGTTCCCACGAG.

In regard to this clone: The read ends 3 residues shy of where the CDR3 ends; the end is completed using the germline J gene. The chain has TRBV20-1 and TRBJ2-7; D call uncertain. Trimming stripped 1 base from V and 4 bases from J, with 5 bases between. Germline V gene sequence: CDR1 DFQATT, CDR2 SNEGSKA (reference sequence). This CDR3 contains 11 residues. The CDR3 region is CSARVSYEQYF. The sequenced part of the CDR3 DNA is TGCAGTGCTAGAGTTAGTTACGAG.

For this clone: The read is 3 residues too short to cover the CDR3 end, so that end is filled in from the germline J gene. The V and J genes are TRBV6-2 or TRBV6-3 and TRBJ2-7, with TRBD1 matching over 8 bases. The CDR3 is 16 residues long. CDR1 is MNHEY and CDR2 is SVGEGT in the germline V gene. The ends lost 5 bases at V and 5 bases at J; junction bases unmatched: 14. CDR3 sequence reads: CASSRRQGSARHEQYF. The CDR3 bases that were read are TGTGCCAGCAGTCGTCGACAGGGGAGCGCGAGGCACGAG.